One sample yielded the 20 T cell receptor beta chains listed below, sequenced in a study of shared clonotypes between healthy human individuals. The method was immunoSEQ multiplex PCR; TCRdb's version includes in-frame clones alone and lacks a portion of them. The sample includes more than 2,000,000 clones, roughly 93% of them seen just once. The material sequenced was naive CD4+ T cells from PBMCs. Documented subset: CD45RA+ positively selected. These receptors all come from a young man in good health. Some clones in this sample may be carry-over from other donors' samples.

The V gene is TRBV28, the J gene TRBJ2-2; TRBD1 is a possible D gene (5 bases). This CDR3 contains 14 residues. From germline, CDR1 is MDHEN and CDR2 SYDVKM. Trimming shortened V by 5 bases and J by 5 bases, and 12 bases separated the two germline ends. In nucleotides, the CDR3 is TGTGCCAGCAGTGAAATGGGGCGGACCGGGGAGCTGTTTTTT. Protein: CASSEMGRTGELFF.

The chain employs TRBV7-9 and TRBJ1-5; D gene unclear. There are 13 residues in the CDR3. With 2 bases removed from V and 8 bases from J, the gap between germline ends came to 10 bases. CDR1 and CDR2 from the germline V gene are SEHNR and FQNEAQ (reference sequence). Here the CDR3 DNA reads TGTGCCAGCAGCTTAATCGACCAGGAGCCCCAGCATTTT. Residues: CASSLIDQEPQHF.

The chain recombines TRBV5-5 with TRBJ1-1; no reliable D call. Trimming took 3 bases from V and 11 from J, leaving 23 bases between them. Germline V lookup: CDR1 SGHKS, CDR2 YYEKEE (reference sequence). The CDR3 is 15 residues long. Here the CDR3 reads CASSYLLSGLDGAFF. CDR3 DNA: TGTGCCAGCAGCTATCTATTATCTGGACTCGACGGGGCTTTCTTT.

This clone was recorded once. This rearrangement joins TRBV29-1 to TRBJ2-3, with D perhaps TRBD2 (5 bases). V was shortened by 7 bases and J by 2 bases, with 7 bases between the two germline ends. CDR3 length: 11 residues. Germline CDR1 SQVTM, CDR2 ANQGSEA. The CDR3 bases are TGCAGCGGGGGAGTCACAGATACGCAGTATTTT. Protein sequence: CSGGVTDTQYF.

Worth noting for this clone: The identical CDR3 is also encoded by other nucleotide sequences in the sample. CDR3 sequence (DNA): TGTGCCAGTAGTCGGAGCACTGAAGCTTTCTTT. It yields the protein CASSRSTEAFF. The rearrangement links TRBV19 to TRBJ1-1; D ambiguous. The CDR3 covers 11 residues. V shed 5 bases and J shed 4 bases, with 5 bases lying between them. Per germline, CDR1 LNHDA and CDR2 SQIVND (reference sequence).

The chain uses TRBV7-2 and TRBJ2-3, with D perhaps matching TRBD2 (5 bases). Trimming took 11 bases from V and 2 from J, leaving 14 bases between them. The V gene's germline CDR1 is SGHTA and CDR2 FQGNSA. The CDR3 runs to 13 residues. DNA for the CDR3: TGTGCCGGCTTGGGGAGTACCACAGATACGCAGTATTTT. It yields the protein CAGLGSTTDTQYF.

The chain carries TRBV18 and TRBJ2-7; the D gene is possibly TRBD2 (6 bases). CDR3 length equals 14 residues. Germline V lookup: CDR1 KGHSH, CDR2 LQKENI. Deletions cut 2 bases from V and 2 bases from J, with 10 bases between. The DNA for the CDR3 is TGTGCCAGCTCACCAGGGGGGTCGCCCTACGAGCAGTACTTC. This gives the protein CASSPGGSPYEQYF.

A word on this clone: Other DNA sequences in this specimen translate into the identical CDR3. Here the CDR3 reads CASSYSTGGGYEQYF. The CDR3 coding sequence is TGTGCCAGCAGTTACTCGACAGGGGGCGGGTACGAGCAGTACTTC. The chain combines TRBV6-5 with TRBJ2-7; 10 bases are shared with TRBD1. Per the germline V gene, CDR1 is MNHEY and CDR2 is SVGAGI. V shed 0 bases, J shed 4 bases, and the junction held 3 bases outside the gene matches. CDR3 size: 15 residues.

The chain has TRBV28 and TRBJ2-7; the D is unclear. The CDR3 sequence is 11 residues long. Trimming took 7 bases from V and 4 from J, leaving 8 bases between them. Germline V CDR1 and CDR2: MDHEN, SYDVKM. In DNA, the CDR3 is TGTGCCAGCAACCTAGGGTACGAGCAGTACTTC. Its translation: CASNLGYEQYF.

The chain recombines TRBV5-4 with TRBJ2-1; D is ambiguous. Trimming took off 5 bases at V and 0 bases at J, with 12 bases between the two ends. Germline assignment: CDR1 SGHNT and CDR2 YYREEE (reference sequence). This CDR3 spans 15 amino acids. The CDR3: CASSSTSASYNEQFF. In nucleotides, the CDR3 is TGTGCCAGCAGTTCTACTTCTGCCTCCTACAATGAGCAGTTCTTC.

The V gene is TRBV18, the J gene TRBJ1-1, with a possible D match to TRBD1 (6 bases). V was trimmed by 6 bases and J by 5 bases, leaving 13 bases between them. This CDR3 region has 13 residues. Germline values: CDR1 KGHSH, CDR2 LQKENI. CDR3 sequence (DNA): TGTGCCAGCTCCCCCAGGGGCTTGACTGAAGCTTTCTTT. Its protein product is CASSPRGLTEAFF. The variable domain in full, completed from reference TRBV18 and TRBJ1-1, reads NAGVMQNPRHLVRRRGQEARLRCSPMKGHSHVYWYRQLPEEGLKFMVYLQKENIIDESGMPKERFSAEFPKEGPSILRIQQVVRGDSAAYFCASSPRGLTEAFFGQGTRLTVV.

This chain joins TRBV9 and TRBJ2-5; D possibly corresponds to TRBD1 (5 bases). Germline V gene data show CDR1 as SGDLS and CDR2 as YYNGEE. The CDR3 sequence is 14 residues long. The V end was cut by 1 base, the J end by 4 bases, with 11 bases between. The CDR3 coding sequence is TGTGCCAGCAGCGTAAGGGAAGGGGTAGAGACCCAGTACTTC. The encoded protein is CASSVREGVETQYF. The complete variable domain, with remaining parts taken from reference TRBV9 and TRBJ2-5, reads DSGVTQTPKHLITATGQRVTLRCSPRSGDLSVYWYQQSLDQGLQFLIQYYNGEERAKGNILERFSAQQFPDLHSELNLSSLELGDSALYFCASSVREGVETQYFGPGTRLLVL.

The V gene is TRBV7-2, the J gene TRBJ2-1; possibly TRBD1 or TRBD2 for D (5 bases each). In germline, CDR1 is SGHTA, CDR2 FQGNSA. The CDR3 runs 13 residues. The V and J ends lost 11 bases and 2 bases respectively, with 13 bases between them. CDR3 nucleotide sequence: TGTGCCTACGGGGCAGGGACCTACAATGAGCAGTTCTTC. Protein: CAYGAGTYNEQFF.

The chain is built from TRBV5-1 and TRBJ1-1; D uncertain. There are 14 residues in the CDR3. The V gene lost 5 bases and the J gene lost 2 bases, with 13 bases spanning the gap. Germline CDR1 SGHRS, CDR2 YFSETQ. CDR3 region: CASSLEGFNTEAFF. The CDR3 nucleotides read TGCGCCAGCAGTCTCGAGGGCTTCAACACTGAAGCTTTCTTT.

The chain links TRBV28 to TRBJ2-6; no firm D call. Trimming took off 5 bases at V and 8 bases at J, with 13 bases between the two ends. CDR1 and CDR2 (germline): MDHEN, SYDVKM. The CDR3 covers 14 residues. The DNA of the CDR3 is TGTGCCAGCAGTACCCAAGGTTCGACCAACGTCCTGACTTTC. Its protein product is CASSTQGSTNVLTF.

The CDR3: CASSFLPGQLTDTQYF. The DNA of the CDR3 is TGTGCCAGCAGCTTCCTTCCGGGACAGTTGACAGATACGCAGTATTTT. The chain couples TRBV5-6 to TRBJ2-3; 7 nucleotides agree with TRBD1. The CDR3 spans 16 residues. CDR1 is SGHDT, CDR2 YYEEEE, per germline. V lost 2 bases and J lost 3; bases outside the gene matches: 9.

The DNA for the CDR3 is TGTGCCACCAGCCCGACAGGGTTTCCCCATGGCTACACCTTC. As protein: CATSPTGFPHGYTF. The J gene is TRBJ1-2, the V gene TRBV15; 7 bases map to TRBD1. The germline V gene encodes CDR1 LNHNV and CDR2 YYDKDF (reference sequence). The ends lost 5 bases at V and 6 bases at J; junction bases unmatched: 9. The CDR3 runs to 14 residues.

This chain uses TRBV28 with TRBJ2-7; D perhaps matches TRBD2 (6 bases). The V end was cut by 7 bases, the J end by 0 bases, with 13 bases between. This CDR3 region has 14 residues. Germline-derived CDR1 and CDR2 are MDHEN and SYDVKM. The CDR3 region is CASITHGSSYEQYF. For the CDR3, the DNA is TGTGCCAGCATTACCCACGGGAGCTCCTACGAGCAGTACTTC.

J is TRBJ2-1 and V is TRBV4-3, with TRBD2 matching over 9 bases. CDR1 and CDR2 (germline): LGHNA, YSLEER. This CDR3 region has 17 residues. Trimming cost V 3 bases and J 10 bases; bases outside gene matches: 16. The CDR3 protein is CASSQTLSSGIVGEQFF. In nucleotides, the CDR3 is TGCGCCAGCAGCCAGACTTTATCTAGCGGGATAGTTGGAGAGCAGTTCTTC.

The chain recombines TRBV7-8 with TRBJ2-1, with TRBD2 identical over 7 bases. J gave up 3 bases and V 3 bases, and 2 bases lay outside the gene matches. CDR3 size: 14 residues. From germline, CDR1 is SGHVS and CDR2 FQNEAQ. The CDR3 nucleotides are TGTGCCAGCAGCTTCGGGGGGTACTACAATGAGCAGTTCTTC. Its translation is CASSFGGYYNEQFF.